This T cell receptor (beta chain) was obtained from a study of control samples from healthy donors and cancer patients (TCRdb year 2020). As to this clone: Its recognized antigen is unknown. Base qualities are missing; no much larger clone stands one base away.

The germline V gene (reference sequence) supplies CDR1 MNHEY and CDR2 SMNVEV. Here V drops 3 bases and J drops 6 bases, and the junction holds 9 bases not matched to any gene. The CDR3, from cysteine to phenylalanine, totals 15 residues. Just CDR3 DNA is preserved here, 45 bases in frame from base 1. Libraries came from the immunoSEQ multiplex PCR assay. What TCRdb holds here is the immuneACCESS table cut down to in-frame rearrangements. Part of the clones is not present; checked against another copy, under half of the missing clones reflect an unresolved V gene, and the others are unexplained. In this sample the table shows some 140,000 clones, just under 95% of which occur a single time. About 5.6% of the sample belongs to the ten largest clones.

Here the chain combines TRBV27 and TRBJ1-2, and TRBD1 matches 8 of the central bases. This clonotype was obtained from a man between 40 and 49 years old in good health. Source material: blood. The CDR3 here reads CASSFVGQGMDGYTF. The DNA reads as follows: TGTGCCAGCAGTTTCGTAGGACAGGGTATGGATGGCTACACCTTC.